The 8 T cell receptor beta chains below come from one sample, sequenced in a study of post-analysis software for immune sequencing data. These TCRs' antigens remain unknown. General observations from the study: The study found TRBV5-6, TRBV5-1 and TRBV20-1 among five or six TRBV segments more frequent in patients than controls.

Unique molecular identifiers were present in the TCR beta cDNA libraries. TCRdb passed the PCR reads through MiXCR, listing each CDR3 protein once. This sample carries hundreds of thousands of distinct CDR3 sequences, 25% to 30% of them seen once, and the ten largest clones take roughly 0.57%. Sequencing input: blood. All receptors come from a girl between 10 and 17 years old with multiple sclerosis.

The V gene is TRBV5-1, the J gene TRBJ2-7; weak D call: TRBD2 (5 bases). The CDR3 contains 15 residues. The V gene's germline CDR1 is SGHRS and CDR2 YFSETQ. Trimming shortened V by 5 bases and J by 0 bases, and 15 bases separated the two germline ends. This chain's CDR3 is CASRLGGLSSYEQYF. CDR3 in DNA: TGCGCCAGCAGGCTAGGCGGGCTTAGCTCCTACGAGCAGTACTTC.

This clonotype was observed a few times. The chain is built from TRBV2 and TRBJ1-2; D remains unclear. The germline CDR1 and CDR2 sequences are SNHLY and FYNNEI. The V and J ends lost 4 bases and 7 bases respectively, with 13 bases between them. The CDR3 runs 13 residues. The CDR3 DNA reads as TGTGCCAGCAGTGTGGAGGAGTTCGTTGGCTACACCTTC. Encoded protein: CASSVEEFVGYTF.

The V and J genes are TRBV15 and TRBJ1-1; D is unresolved. CDR3 size: 14 residues. Trimming removed 0 bases at V and 1 base at J, with 6 bases between. Germline V gene lookup returns CDR1 LNHNV and CDR2 YYDKDF (reference sequence). CDR3 bases: TGTGCCACCAGCAGAGATCAGGAGAACACTGAAGCTTTCTTT. It is translated as CATSRDQENTEAFF.

This clonotype was counted only a few times. The rearrangement joins TRBV6-2 or TRBV6-3 to TRBJ2-1, with D tentatively TRBD1 or TRBD2 (6 bases each). V lost 6 bases to trimming and J lost 4 bases, with 13 bases between them. Germline V gene sequence: CDR1 MNHEY, CDR2 SVGEGT. The CDR3 extends over 14 amino acids. CDR3 in DNA: TGTGCCAGCAGAGGGGGGTCGCCTTACAATGAGCAGTTCTTC. Translation: CASRGGSPYNEQFF.

The chain has TRBV7-2 and TRBJ2-7; D not certain. This CDR3 has 14 residues. Per germline, CDR1 SGHTA and CDR2 FQGNSA. Trimming took off 0 bases at V and 2 bases at J, with 8 bases between the two ends. The CDR3 loop reads CASSLARVAYEQYF. DNA for the CDR3: TGTGCCAGCAGCTTAGCTCGTGTAGCCTACGAGCAGTACTTC. Using reference TRBV7-2 and TRBJ2-7 for the parts outside the CDR3, the full variable domain is GAGVSQSPSNKVTEKGKDVELRCDPISGHTALYWYRQSLGQGLEFLIYFQGNSAPDKSGLPSDRFSAERTGGSVSTLTIQRTQQEDSAVYLCASSLARVAYEQYFGPGTRLTVT.

The chain carries TRBV7-2 and TRBJ1-1; TRBD1 agrees at 8 bases. The CDR3 is made up of 15 amino acids. V trimming: 5 bases; J trimming: 6 bases; junction bases outside the gene matches: 11. CDR1 and CDR2 (germline): SGHTA, FQGNSA. The CDR3 reads CASSQADRVFAEAFF. CDR3 DNA: TGTGCCAGCAGCCAGGCGGACAGGGTTTTTGCTGAAGCTTTCTTT.

With regard to this clonotype: A junction boundary mismatches the germline segment, possibly from a read error. This sequence joins TRBV15 and TRBJ2-7, with a weak D call TRBD2 (6 bases). Germline V gene lookup returns CDR1 LNHNV and CDR2 YYDKDF (reference sequence). CDR3 size: 15 residues. The CDR3: CATIQHYRWDSERYF. The CDR3 DNA follows: TGTGCCACCATTCAACACTACCGCTGGGACTCCGAGCGGTACTTC.

The chain employs TRBV20-1 and TRBJ2-5; a weak D match, TRBD2 (6 bases). V lost 0 bases, J lost 8 bases, and 16 bases lay in between. The CDR3 loop spans 14 amino acids. Germline values: CDR1 DFQATT, CDR2 SNEGSKA (reference sequence). Here the CDR3 reads CSAREGTARGTQYF. As DNA, the CDR3 is TGCAGTGCTAGAGAGGGGACTGCTAGAGGTACCCAGTACTTC.